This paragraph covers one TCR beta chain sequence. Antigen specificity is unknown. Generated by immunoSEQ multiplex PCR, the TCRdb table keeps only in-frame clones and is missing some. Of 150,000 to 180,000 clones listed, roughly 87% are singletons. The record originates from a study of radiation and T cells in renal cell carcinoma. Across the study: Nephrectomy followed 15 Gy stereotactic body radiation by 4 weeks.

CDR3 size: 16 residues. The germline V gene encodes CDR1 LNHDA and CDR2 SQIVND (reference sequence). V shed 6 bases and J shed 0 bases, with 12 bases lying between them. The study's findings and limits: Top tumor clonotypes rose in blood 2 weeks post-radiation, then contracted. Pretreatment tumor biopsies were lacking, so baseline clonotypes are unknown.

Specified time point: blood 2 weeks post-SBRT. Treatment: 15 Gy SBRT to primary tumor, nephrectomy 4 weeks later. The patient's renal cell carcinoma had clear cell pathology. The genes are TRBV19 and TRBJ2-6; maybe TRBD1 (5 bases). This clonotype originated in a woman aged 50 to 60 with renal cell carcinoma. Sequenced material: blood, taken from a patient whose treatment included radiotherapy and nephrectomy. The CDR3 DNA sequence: TGTGCCAGTAGAGGGGTATTCTACTCTGGGGCCAACGTCCTGACTTTC. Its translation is CASRGVFYSGANVLTF.